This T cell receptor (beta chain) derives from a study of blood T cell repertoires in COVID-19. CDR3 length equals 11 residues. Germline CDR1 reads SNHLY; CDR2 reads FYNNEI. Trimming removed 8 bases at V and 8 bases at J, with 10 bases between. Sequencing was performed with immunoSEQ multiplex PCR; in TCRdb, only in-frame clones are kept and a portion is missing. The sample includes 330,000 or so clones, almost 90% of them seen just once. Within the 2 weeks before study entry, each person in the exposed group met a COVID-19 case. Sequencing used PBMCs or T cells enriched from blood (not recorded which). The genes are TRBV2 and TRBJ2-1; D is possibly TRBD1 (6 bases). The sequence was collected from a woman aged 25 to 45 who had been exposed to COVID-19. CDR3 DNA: TGTGCCAGCTCCGAGGGGGATGAGCAGTTCTTC. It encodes CASSEGDEQFF.